This section outlines one T cell receptor (beta chain) sequence together with its context. What it recognizes is unknown. The data are from a study of graft-versus-host responses after intestinal transplantation. Assay: immunoSEQ multiplex PCR; the TCRdb copy retains only in-frame clones and omits some. This sample carries around 97,000 clones, 90% to 95% of them seen once, and the ten largest clones take roughly 1.2%. The V and J ends lost 3 bases and 7 bases respectively, with 10 bases between them. The CDR3 is made up of 13 amino acids. Germline CDR1 SEHNR, CDR2 FQNEAQ (reference sequence). The chain has TRBV7-9 and TRBJ2-1; tentatively, D is TRBD1 or TRBD2 (5 bases each). This sequence was found in a human donor who received an intestinal transplant. Material: unstimulated CD8+ T cells sorted from spleen or lymph node cells, obtained before intestinal transplant. The CDR3 here is CASSFGTMNEQFF. The CDR3 DNA reads TGTGCCAGCAGCTTTGGGACCATGAATGAGCAGTTCTTC.